Listed below are T cell receptor beta chains from one sample, sequenced in a study of cytomegalovirus exposure and HLA in healthy donors. Here immunoSEQ multiplex PCR was the method, and the copy in TCRdb shows in-frame clones only, minus some. The repertoire holds 150,000 to 200,000 clones, with around 84% as singletons. The material sequenced was PBMCs. Receptors were obtained from a man between 18 and 35 years old in good health and CMV-seropositive. The CDR3 runs from the conserved cysteine through the conserved F or W. D genes are given only for firm matches. Some rows mark clone size as missing; the rest say once, few, many or name a class of expanded clone.

abundance	d_gene	v_gene	j_gene	CDR3nt	CDR3aa
once	NA	TRBV19	TRBJ2-1	TGTGCCAGTAGTACCACATACCAGGAGAAGGGGACCTACAATGAGCAGTTCTTC	CASSTTYQEKGTYNEQFF
NA	TRBD2	TRBV19	TRBJ2-1	TGTGCCAGTAGTATCGCCGCTAGCGGGAGCCACAATGAGCAGTTCTTC	CASSIAASGSHNEQFF
NA	NA	TRBV5-1	TRBJ2-3	TGCGCCAGCACCGCACAGGGAGACACAGATACGCAGTATTTT	CASTAQGDTDTQYF
NA	TRBD1	TRBV29-1	TRBJ2-1	TGCAGCGTTGAAGATACGGACAGGGGGCATAATGAGCAGTTCTTC	CSVEDTDRGHNEQFF
NA	NA	TRBV6-5	TRBJ2-3	TGTGCCAGCAGTTACTCGGGAGTCCCAGATACGCAGTATTTT	CASSYSGVPDTQYF
NA	NA	TRBV29-1	TRBJ1-1	TGCAGCGTTGGACATTTTAACACTGAAGCTTTCTTT	CSVGHFNTEAFF
NA	TRBD2	TRBV9	TRBJ2-1	TGTGCCAGCAGCGTAGAGACTAGCGGAAAGAGACATGAGCAGTTCTTC	CASSVETSGKRHEQFF
NA	NA	TRBV5-4	TRBJ2-7	TGTGCCAGCAGCCCGTTGACTAGAGGAGGACGGTCCGGCGAGCAGTACTTC	CASSPLTRGGRSGEQYF
NA	NA	TRBV7-2	TRBJ2-7	TGTGCCAGCAGCTTAGCGTACAGCGAGCAGTACTTC	CASSLAYSEQYF
once	NA	TRBV15	TRBJ2-4	TGTGCCACCAGCAGAGAGACAGAGAAAAACATTCAGTACTTC	CATSRETEKNIQYF
once	NA	TRBV30	TRBJ1-2	TGTGCCTGGATACATGCGGGTGGCTACACCTTC	CAWIHAGGYTF
NA	NA	TRBV5-6	TRBJ1-2	TGTGCCAGCAGATTTTTGGGCTCTGGCTACACCTTC	CASRFLGSGYTF
NA	NA	TRBV7-9	TRBJ2-1	TGTGCCAGCAGCCCCCCGGGGAGTTCGCTCGATGAGCAGTTCTTC	CASSPPGSSLDEQFF
NA	NA	TRBV30	TRBJ1-5	TGTGCCTGGAGGCCCCTATATAGCAATCAGCCCCAGCATTTT	CAWRPLYSNQPQHF
NA	NA	TRBV28	TRBJ2-7	TGTGCCAGCAGTCACAGGGACGGAACCTACGAGCAGTACTTC	CASSHRDGTYEQYF
many	TRBD2	TRBV27	TRBJ2-7	TGTGCCAGCAGTCCCCCGGGACTAGCGGAATCACCGTACTTC	CASSPPGLAESPYF
NA	TRBD2	TRBV30	TRBJ2-3	TGTGCCTGGAGGGGGCGGCGGGAGAGCACAGATACGCAGTATTTT	CAWRGRRESTDTQYF
NA	NA	TRBV10-3	TRBJ2-3	TGTGCCGTTCCACAGGGAGATACGCAGTATTTT	CAVPQGDTQYF